This T cell receptor beta chain was documented in a study of cytomegalovirus exposure and HLA in healthy donors. Study conclusions and caveats: Information on immune exposure was restricted to one variable (CMV serostatus). Versus the roughly 700-donor mean, an Asian-associated ancestry cluster reportedly showed fewer N-insertions in a later analysis.

Primers included in the PCR were 60 Vbeta and 13 Jbeta primers. The method was immunoSEQ multiplex PCR; TCRdb's version includes in-frame clones alone and lacks a portion of them. The profile shows 100,000 to 150,000 clones, 74% of them singletons. Germline V gives CDR1 SGHTS, CDR2 YDEGEE. The CDR3 runs 17 residues. J lost 2 bases, V lost 1 base, and 6 bases had no gene match. Each donor's status was that of a healthy bone marrow donor. Turning to this clone: Its antigen is unidentified.

The sequencing sample was made of PBMCs. The rearrangement joins TRBV5-8 to TRBJ2-3, with 11 bases matching TRBD2. This receptor was taken from a man aged 35 to 55 in good health and CMV-seropositive. CDR3 nucleotides: TGTGCCAGCAGCTTGTGGCCTAGCGGGGGGAACACAGATACGCAGTATTTT. This sequence encodes CASSLWPSGGNTDTQYF.